The clone carrying this T cell receptor (beta chain) was counted a single time. The sample comes from a study of blood T cell repertoires in COVID-19. In the source study's methods: How many nucleated cells were present was estimated from reference gene primer amplification. The assay was immunoSEQ multiplex PCR, and TCRdb's table has in-frame clones only and misses some. V, J and clone size are taken as reported in that table, and D and trimming were inferred from the DNA itself. This sample yields about 210,000 clones, of which 80% to 90% are seen a single time; approximately 8.7% belongs to the top ten. The TCR comes from a man aged 35-49 years who had recovered from COVID-19. Sequencing was performed on PBMCs or T cells enriched from blood (not recorded which).

The CDR3 sequence is CASSGQGYNSPLHF. The DNA of the CDR3 is TGTGCCAGCAGTGGGCAGGGTTATAATTCACCCCTCCACTTT. The chain employs TRBV5-4 and TRBJ1-6, with D maybe TRBD1 (5 bases). This CDR3 comprises 14 residues. The V gene's germline CDR1 is SGHNT and CDR2 YYREEE (reference sequence). The V end was cut by 5 bases, the J end by 4 bases, with 10 bases between.